This T cell receptor beta chain was sequenced during a study of blood T cell repertoires in COVID-19. Study-wide context: Whether acute or convalescent, the COVID-19 samples came from the United States, Italy and Spain. PBMCs, B-cell-depleted T cells, or T cells were the source of the cDNA or gDNA that made up the material.

CDR1 SGHTA and CDR2 FQGTGA come from the germline V gene. The CDR3 covers 13 residues. Trimming shortened V by 3 bases and J by 1 base, and 6 bases separated the two germline ends. As originally analysed: Amplifying reference gene primers gave estimates of nucleated cell counts. The assay was immunoSEQ multiplex PCR, and TCRdb's table has in-frame clones only and misses some. The DNA gave D and trimming, while V, J and clone size come from that table. The table shows around 150,000 clones, with under 90% occurring only once. The sequence was collected from a woman older than 75 in a cohort sampled during active or convalescent COVID-19. The chain links TRBV7-3 to TRBJ1-1; D perhaps matches TRBD1 (6 bases). The sequenced material came from peripheral blood. Here the CDR3 DNA reads TGTGCCAGCAGCTTGGGACAGAACACTGAAGCTTTCTTT. As protein: CASSLGQNTEAFF.